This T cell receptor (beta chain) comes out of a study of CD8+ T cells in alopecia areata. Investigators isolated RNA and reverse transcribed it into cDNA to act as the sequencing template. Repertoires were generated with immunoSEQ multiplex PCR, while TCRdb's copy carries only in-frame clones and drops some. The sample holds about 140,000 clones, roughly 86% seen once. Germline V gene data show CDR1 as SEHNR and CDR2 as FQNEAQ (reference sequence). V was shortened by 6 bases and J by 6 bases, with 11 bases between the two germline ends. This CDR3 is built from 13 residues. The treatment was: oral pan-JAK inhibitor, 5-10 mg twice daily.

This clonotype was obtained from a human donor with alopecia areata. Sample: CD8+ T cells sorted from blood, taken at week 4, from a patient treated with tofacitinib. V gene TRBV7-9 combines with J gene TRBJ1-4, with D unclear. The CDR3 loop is CASRDSRDEKLFF. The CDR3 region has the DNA TGTGCCAGCAGGGACTCAAGGGATGAAAAACTGTTTTTT.